This T cell receptor (beta chain) was profiled in a study of blood T cell repertoires in COVID-19. Study-wide context: Nucleic acid was either cDNA or gDNA, and it came from T cells, B-cell-depleted T cells, or PBMCs.

In the original processing: Estimates of nucleated cell counts were drawn from the amplification of reference gene primers. Method: immunoSEQ multiplex PCR; TCRdb's copy keeps in-frame clones and lacks some. The V and J calls and clone size come from that table; D and trimming were worked out from the DNA. The sample lists about 220,000 clones, approximately 77% occurring once. This CDR3 comprises 16 residues. The germline V gene encodes CDR1 SGHAT and CDR2 FQNNGV. V lost 4 bases to trimming and J lost 4 bases; unmatched junction nucleotides: 5. The sequencing sample was made of peripheral blood. This TCR was sampled from a woman aged 80 or over with acute or convalescent COVID-19. The rearrangement links TRBV11-2 to TRBJ2-3; 13 bases are a match to TRBD2. The CDR3 here is CASSSRLAGGADTQYF. CDR3 nucleotides: TGTGCCAGCAGCTCCCGACTAGCGGGGGGTGCAGATACGCAGTATTTT.